This T cell receptor (beta chain) was sequenced during a study of T-cell reconstitution after alpha-beta-depleted transplantation in children. This clonotype was detected ten times or more. The antigen is not known. Unique molecular identifiers were used in preparing the TCRbeta library. One entry per CDR3 protein, called by TCRdb with MiXCR from the PCR reads. In the table there are about 580,000 distinct CDR3 sequences, about 23% of which are singletons. General study points: The study reportedly traced alpha-beta T cells about two months after transplant to several hundred expanded graft clones.

The V end was cut by 6 bases, the J end by 7 bases, with 11 bases between. The germline gives CDR1 MNHEY, CDR2 SVGAGI. This CDR3 has 12 amino acids. The receptor was isolated from a boy less than two years old who had a stem cell transplant for acute myeloid leukemia, so the T cells may come from the graft donor. J is TRBJ2-3 and V is TRBV6-5; possible D gene TRBD1, 5 bases. The material was PBMCs, mostly from graft donor cells, obtained 360 days after TCRalphabeta/CD19-depleted stem cell transplant. The CDR3 sequence: CASSEDSYTQYF. DNA of the CDR3: TGTGCCAGCAGCGAAGACAGTTATACGCAGTATTTT.